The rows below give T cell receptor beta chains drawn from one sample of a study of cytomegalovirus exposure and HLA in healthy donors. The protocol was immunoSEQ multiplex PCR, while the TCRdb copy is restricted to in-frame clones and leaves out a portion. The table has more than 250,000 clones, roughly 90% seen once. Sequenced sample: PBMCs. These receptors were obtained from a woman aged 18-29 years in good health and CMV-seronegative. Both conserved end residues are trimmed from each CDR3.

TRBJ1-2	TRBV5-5	ASSLRGTGYT
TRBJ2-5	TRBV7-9	ASSPLSSGQETQY
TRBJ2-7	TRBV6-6	ASRGSVAASYEQY
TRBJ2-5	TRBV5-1	ASSLSSSGSSETQY
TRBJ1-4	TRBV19	ASSFPRGGEKLF
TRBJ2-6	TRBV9	ASSVGGSGANVLT
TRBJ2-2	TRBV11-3	ASSSDKNTGELF
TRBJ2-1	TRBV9	ASSVGLAGHEQF
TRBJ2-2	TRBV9	ASSVGVAGPTGELF
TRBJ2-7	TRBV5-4	ASSVGTAVYEQY
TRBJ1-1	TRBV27	ASSLLGAGMNTEAF
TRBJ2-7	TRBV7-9	ASSLLAGDDEQY
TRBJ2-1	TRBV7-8	ASSPRMGQGNNEQF